This T cell receptor (beta chain) was retrieved from a study of cytomegalovirus exposure and HLA in healthy donors. This clone was seen only once. Its specificity is unknown. Germline CDR1 is SGHDN and CDR2 is FVKESK. The CDR3 loop spans 14 amino acids. V was clipped by 3 bases and J by 8 bases, with 16 bases between them. In the PCR, 60 Vbeta and 13 Jbeta primers were used. Original processing notes: In a later analysis, 80 million to 100 million unique TCR beta chains included roughly 11 million shared by two or more donors. Sequencing used immunoSEQ multiplex PCR; TCRdb keeps in-frame clones, though not all of them. V and J calls and clone size are copied from that table; D and trimming were computed from the DNA. Of some 85,000 clones listed, under 80% were seen once; the top ten hold over 4.5%. Points from the study as a whole: Immune exposure was documented only through CMV serostatus. Despite most TCR sequences being rare, some public TCRs occurred in many donors.

The source material was PBMCs. The chain recombines TRBV14 with TRBJ1-2; no reliable D call. This clonotype was sampled from a man between 18 and 29 years old in good health and CMV-seropositive. The CDR3 reads CASSQGVASGGYTF. The CDR3, as DNA: TGTGCCAGCAGCCAGGGAGTGGCGTCCGGGGGCTACACCTTC.